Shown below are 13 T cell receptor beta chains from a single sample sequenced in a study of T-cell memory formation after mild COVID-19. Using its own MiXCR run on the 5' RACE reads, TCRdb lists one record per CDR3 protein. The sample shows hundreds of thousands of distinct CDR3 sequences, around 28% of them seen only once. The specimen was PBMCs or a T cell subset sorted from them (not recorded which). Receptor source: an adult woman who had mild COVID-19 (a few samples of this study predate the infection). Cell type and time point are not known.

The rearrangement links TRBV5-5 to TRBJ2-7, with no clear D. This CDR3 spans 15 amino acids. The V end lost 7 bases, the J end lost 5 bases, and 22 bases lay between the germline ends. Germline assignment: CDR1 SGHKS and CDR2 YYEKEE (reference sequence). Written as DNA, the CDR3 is TGTGCCAGCTCGCGCTTCGTCTCTCTTAAGGACGAGCAGTACTTC. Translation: CASSRFVSLKDEQYF.

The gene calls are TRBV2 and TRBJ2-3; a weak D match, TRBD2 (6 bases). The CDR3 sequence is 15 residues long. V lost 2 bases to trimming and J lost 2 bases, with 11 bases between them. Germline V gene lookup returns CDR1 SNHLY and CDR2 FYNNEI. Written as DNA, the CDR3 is TGTGCCAGCAGTGAACCTGGGACTTTCACAGATACGCAGTATTTT. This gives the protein CASSEPGTFTDTQYF.

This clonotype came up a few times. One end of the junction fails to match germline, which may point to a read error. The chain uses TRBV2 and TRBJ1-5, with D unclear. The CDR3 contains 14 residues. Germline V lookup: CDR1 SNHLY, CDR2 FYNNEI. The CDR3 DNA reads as TGTGCCAGCAGCGAAGAGGGTAGCAATCAGCCCCAGCATTTT. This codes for CASSEEGSNQPQHF.

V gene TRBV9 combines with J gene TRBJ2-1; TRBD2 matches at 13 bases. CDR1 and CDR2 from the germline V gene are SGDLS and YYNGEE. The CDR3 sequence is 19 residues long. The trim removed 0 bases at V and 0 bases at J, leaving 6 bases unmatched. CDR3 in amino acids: CASSVGGLAGAHSYNEQFF. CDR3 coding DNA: TGTGCCAGCAGCGTAGGAGGACTAGCGGGGGCTCACTCCTACAATGAGCAGTTCTTC. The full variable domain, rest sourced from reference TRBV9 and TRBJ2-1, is DSGVTQTPKHLITATGQRVTLRCSPRSGDLSVYWYQQSLDQGLQFLIQYYNGEERAKGNILERFSAQQFPDLHSELNLSSLELGDSALYFCASSVGGLAGAHSYNEQFFGPGTRLTVL.

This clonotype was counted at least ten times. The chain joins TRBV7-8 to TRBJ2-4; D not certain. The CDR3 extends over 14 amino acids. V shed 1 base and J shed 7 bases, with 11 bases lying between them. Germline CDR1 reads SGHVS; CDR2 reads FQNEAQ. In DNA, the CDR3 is TGTGCCAGCAGCTTAGGGCAGAAATGGAACATTCAGTACTTC. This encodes CASSLGQKWNIQYF. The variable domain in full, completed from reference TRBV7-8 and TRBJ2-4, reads GAGVSQSPRYKVAKRGQDVALRCDPISGHVSLFWYQQALGQGPEFLTYFQNEAQLDKSGLPSDRFFAERPEGSVSTLKIQRTQQEDSAVYLCASSLGQKWNIQYFGAGTRLSVL.

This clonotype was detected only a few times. This CDR3 reads CASSATWQETQYF. The CDR3 region has the DNA TGTGCCAGCAGTGCGACTTGGCAAGAGACCCAGTACTTC. The gene calls are TRBV12-3 or TRBV12-4 and TRBJ2-5; the D is unclear. V lost 5 bases and J 2 bases, leaving 9 bases between the germline ends. This CDR3 contains 13 residues.

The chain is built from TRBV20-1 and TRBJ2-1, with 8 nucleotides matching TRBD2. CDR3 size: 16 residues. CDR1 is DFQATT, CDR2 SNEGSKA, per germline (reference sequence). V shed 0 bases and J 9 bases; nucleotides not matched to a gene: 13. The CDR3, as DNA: TGCAGTGCTAGAGATCCCCACGGGAGGGCCTATCTTGAGCAGTTCTTC. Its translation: CSARDPHGRAYLEQFF.

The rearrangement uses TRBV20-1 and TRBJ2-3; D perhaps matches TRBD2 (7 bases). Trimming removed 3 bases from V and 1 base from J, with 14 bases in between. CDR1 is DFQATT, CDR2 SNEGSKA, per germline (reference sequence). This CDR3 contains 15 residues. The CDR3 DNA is TGCAGTGCTAGGCTCGGAGGGGGGGGCACAGATACGCAGTATTTT. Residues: CSARLGGGGTDTQYF.

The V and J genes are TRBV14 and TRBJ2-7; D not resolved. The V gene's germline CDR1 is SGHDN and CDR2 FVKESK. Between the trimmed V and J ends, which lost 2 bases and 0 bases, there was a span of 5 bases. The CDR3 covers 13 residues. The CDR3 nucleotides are TGTGCCAGCAGCCAAAAGTCCTCCTACGAGCAGTACTTC. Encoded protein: CASSQKSSYEQYF.

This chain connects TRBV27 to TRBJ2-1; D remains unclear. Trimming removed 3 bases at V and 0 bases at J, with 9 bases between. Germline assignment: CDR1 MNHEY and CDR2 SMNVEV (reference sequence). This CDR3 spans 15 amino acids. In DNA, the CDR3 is TGTGCCAGCAGTTTTGTGCCTAGCTCCTACAATGAGCAGTTCTTC. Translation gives CASSFVPSSYNEQFF.

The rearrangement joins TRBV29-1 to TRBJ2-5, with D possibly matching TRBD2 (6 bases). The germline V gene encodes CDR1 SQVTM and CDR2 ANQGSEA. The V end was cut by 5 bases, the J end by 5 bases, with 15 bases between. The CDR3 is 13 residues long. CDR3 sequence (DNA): TGCAGCGTTTTGGGCGGGATCAGGGAGACCCAGTACTTC. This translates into CSVLGGIRETQYF.

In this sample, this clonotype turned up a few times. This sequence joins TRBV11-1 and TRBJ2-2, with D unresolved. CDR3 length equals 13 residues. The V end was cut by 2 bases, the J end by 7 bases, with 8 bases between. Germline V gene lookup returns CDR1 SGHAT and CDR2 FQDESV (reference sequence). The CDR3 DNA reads TGTGCCAGCAGCTTACTTGCGATCGGGGAGCTGTTTTTT. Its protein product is CASSLLAIGELFF. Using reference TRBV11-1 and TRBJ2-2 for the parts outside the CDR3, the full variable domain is EAEVAQSPRYKITEKSQAVAFWCDPISGHATLYWYRQILGQGPELLVQFQDESVVDDSQLPKDRFSAERLKGVDSTLKIQPAELGDSAMYLCASSLLAIGELFFGEGSRLTVL.

Here the CDR3 DNA reads TGTGCCAGCAGAATCGTCCCCGGGACAGGGTCGAATGAGCAGTTCTTC. It specifies CASRIVPGTGSNEQFF. The rearrangement joins TRBV6-2 or TRBV6-3 to TRBJ2-1; TRBD1 matches at 9 bases. V was pared by 6 bases and J by 7 bases, with 13 bases of the junction left unmatched. This CDR3 region has 16 residues. From germline, CDR1 is MNHEY and CDR2 SVGEGT.